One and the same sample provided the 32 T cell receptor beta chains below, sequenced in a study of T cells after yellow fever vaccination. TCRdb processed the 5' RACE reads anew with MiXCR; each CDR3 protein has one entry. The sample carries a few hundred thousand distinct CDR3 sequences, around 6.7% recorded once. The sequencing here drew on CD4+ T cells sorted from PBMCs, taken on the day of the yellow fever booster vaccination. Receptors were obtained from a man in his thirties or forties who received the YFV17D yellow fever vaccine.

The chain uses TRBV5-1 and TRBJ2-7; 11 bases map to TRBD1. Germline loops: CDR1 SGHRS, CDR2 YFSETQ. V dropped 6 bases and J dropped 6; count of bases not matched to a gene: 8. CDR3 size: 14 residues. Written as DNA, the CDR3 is TGCGCCAGCAACGAATGGACAGGGGGCGTCGAGCAGTACTTC. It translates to CASNEWTGGVEQYF.

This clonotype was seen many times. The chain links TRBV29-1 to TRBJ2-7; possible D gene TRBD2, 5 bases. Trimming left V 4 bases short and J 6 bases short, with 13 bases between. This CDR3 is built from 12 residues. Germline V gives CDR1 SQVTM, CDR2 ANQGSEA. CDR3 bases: TGCAGCGTTGTTGTGAGGGTCGGCGAGCAGTACTTC. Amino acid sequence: CSVVVRVGEQYF.

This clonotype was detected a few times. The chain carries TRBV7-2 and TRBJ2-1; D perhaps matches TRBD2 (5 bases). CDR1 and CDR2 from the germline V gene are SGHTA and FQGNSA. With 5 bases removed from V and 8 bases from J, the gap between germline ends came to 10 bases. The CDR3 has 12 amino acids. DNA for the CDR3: TGTGCCAGCAGCCCTCGGGGTGATGAGCAGTTCTTC. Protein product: CASSPRGDEQFF.

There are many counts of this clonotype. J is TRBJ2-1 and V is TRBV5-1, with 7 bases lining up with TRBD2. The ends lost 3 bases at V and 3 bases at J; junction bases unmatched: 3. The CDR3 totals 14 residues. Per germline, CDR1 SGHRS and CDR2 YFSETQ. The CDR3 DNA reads TGCGCCAGCAGCTCGGGAGGTGACTACAATGAGCAGTTCTTC. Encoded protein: CASSSGGDYNEQFF.

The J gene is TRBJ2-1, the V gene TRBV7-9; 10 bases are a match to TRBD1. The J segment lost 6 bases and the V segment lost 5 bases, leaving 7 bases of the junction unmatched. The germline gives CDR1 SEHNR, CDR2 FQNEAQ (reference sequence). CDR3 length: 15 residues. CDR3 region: CASSVAGTGANEQFF. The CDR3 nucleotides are TGTGCCAGCAGCGTCGCCGGGACAGGGGCCAATGAGCAGTTCTTC.

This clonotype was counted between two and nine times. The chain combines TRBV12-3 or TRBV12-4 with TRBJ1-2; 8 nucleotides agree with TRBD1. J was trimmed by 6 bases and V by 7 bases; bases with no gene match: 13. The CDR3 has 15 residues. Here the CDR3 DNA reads TGTGCCAGCATTTCCCGCCCCGGACAGGGTAATGGCTACACCTTC. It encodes CASISRPGQGNGYTF.

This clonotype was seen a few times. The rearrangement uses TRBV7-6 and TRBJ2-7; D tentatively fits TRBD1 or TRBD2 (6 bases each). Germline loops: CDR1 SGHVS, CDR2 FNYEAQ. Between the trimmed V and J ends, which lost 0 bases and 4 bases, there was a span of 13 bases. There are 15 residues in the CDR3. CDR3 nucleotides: TGTGCCAGCAGCTTAGCGCAGGACAGCGGGTACGAGCAGTACTTC. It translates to CASSLAQDSGYEQYF.

The CDR3 spells CSARSPSENYNEQFF. The DNA for the CDR3 is TGCAGTGCTAGATCCCCTAGCGAGAACTACAATGAGCAGTTCTTC. This chain connects TRBV20-1 to TRBJ2-1; possible D gene TRBD2, 6 bases. Germline values: CDR1 DFQATT, CDR2 SNEGSKA (reference sequence). Trimming cost V 2 bases and J 3 bases, with 14 bases left between them. The CDR3 is 15 residues long.

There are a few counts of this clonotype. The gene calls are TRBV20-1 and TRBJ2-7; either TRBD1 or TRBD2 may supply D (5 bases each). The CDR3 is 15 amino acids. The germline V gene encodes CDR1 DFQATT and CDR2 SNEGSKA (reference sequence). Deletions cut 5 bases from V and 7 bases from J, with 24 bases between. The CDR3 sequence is CSAYPPGPGTREQYF. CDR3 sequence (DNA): TGCAGTGCTTATCCCCCGGGCCCCGGGACGAGGGAGCAGTACTTC.

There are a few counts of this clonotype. CDR3 sequence reads: CSARNPGTPQETQYF. The CDR3 DNA is TGCAGTGCTAGAAATCCCGGGACACCCCAAGAGACCCAGTACTTC. The chain employs TRBV20-1 and TRBJ2-5; weak D call: TRBD1 (6 bases). This CDR3 is built from 15 residues. Trimming took 2 bases from V and 1 from J, leaving 14 bases between them. Germline loops: CDR1 DFQATT, CDR2 SNEGSKA (reference sequence).

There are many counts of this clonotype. This CDR3 is CASSQEVLQTYEQYF. CDR3 nucleotides: TGTGCCAGCAGCCAAGAGGTACTCCAAACCTACGAGCAGTACTTC. The genes are TRBV3-1 and TRBJ2-7; D is ambiguous. The CDR3 runs 15 residues. Deletions cut 0 bases from V and 2 bases from J, with 11 bases between. The germline V gene encodes CDR1 LGHDT and CDR2 YNNKEL (reference sequence).

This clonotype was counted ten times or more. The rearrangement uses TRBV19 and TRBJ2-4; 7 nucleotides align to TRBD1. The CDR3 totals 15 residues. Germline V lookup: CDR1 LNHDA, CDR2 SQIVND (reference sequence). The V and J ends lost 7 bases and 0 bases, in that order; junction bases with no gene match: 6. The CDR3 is CASNDRVAAKNIQYF. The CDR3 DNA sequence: TGTGCCAGTAATGACAGGGTTGCAGCCAAAAACATTCAGTACTTC.

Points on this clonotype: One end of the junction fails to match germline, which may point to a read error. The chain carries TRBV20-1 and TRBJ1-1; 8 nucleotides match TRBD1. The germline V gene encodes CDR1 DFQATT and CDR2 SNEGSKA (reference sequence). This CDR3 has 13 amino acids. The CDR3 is CCARAGGNTEAFF. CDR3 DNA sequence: TGCTGTGCTAGAGCAGGGGGCAACACTGAAGCTTTCTTT.

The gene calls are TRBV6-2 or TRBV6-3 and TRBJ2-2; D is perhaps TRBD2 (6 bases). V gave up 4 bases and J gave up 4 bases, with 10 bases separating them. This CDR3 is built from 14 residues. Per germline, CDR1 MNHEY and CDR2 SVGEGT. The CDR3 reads CASSWGLLTGELFF. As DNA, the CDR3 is TGTGCCAGCAGTTGGGGACTTCTCACCGGGGAGCTGTTTTTT.

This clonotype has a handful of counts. The DNA of the CDR3 is TGTGCCAGCTCACCAATGCGGGAGAATCATGAGCAGTTCTTC. This gives the protein CASSPMRENHEQFF. The chain joins TRBV18 to TRBJ2-1, with 7 bases identical to TRBD2. Looked up from germline, CDR1 is KGHSH and CDR2 is LQKENI. The trim removed 2 bases at V and 8 bases at J, leaving 6 bases unmatched. This CDR3 has 14 amino acids.

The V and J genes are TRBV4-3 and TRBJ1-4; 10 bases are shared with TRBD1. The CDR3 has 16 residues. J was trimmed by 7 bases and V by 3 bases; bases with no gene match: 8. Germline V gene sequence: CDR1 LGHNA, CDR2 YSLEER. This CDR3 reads CASSHVPGQGSEKLFF. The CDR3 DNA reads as TGCGCCAGCAGCCATGTCCCGGGACAGGGGTCTGAAAAACTGTTTTTT.

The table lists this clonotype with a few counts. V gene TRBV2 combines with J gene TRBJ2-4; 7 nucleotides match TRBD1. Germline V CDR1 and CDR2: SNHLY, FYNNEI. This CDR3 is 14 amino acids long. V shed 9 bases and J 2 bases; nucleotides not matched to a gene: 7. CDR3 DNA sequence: TGTGCCAGATTTAGGGGGCATCCCAAAAACATTCAGTACTTC. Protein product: CARFRGHPKNIQYF.

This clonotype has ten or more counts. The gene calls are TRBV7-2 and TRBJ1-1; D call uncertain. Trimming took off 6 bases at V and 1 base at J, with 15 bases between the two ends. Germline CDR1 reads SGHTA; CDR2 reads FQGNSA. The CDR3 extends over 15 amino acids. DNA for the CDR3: TGTGCCAGCAGACCTAGGGCAGGAACGAACACTGAAGCTTTCTTT. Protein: CASRPRAGTNTEAFF. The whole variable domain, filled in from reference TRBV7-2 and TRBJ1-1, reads GAGVSQSPSNKVTEKGKDVELRCDPISGHTALYWYRQSLGQGLEFLIYFQGNSAPDKSGLPSDRFSAERTGGSVSTLTIQRTQQEDSAVYLCASRPRAGTNTEAFFGQGTRLTVV.

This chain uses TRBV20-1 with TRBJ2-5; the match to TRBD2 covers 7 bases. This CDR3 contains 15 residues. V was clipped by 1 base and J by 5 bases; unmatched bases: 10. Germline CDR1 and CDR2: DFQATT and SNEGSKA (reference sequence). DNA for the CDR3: TGCAGTGCTAGAGTCTTCGGGAGCGGGGTGGAGACCCAGTACTTC. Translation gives CSARVFGSGVETQYF.

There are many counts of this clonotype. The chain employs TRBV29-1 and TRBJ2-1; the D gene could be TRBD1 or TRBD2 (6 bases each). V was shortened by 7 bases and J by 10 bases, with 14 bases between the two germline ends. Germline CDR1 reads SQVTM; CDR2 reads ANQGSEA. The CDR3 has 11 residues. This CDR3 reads CSAGGGYEQFF. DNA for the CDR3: TGCAGCGCCGGAGGGGGGTACGAGCAGTTCTTC.

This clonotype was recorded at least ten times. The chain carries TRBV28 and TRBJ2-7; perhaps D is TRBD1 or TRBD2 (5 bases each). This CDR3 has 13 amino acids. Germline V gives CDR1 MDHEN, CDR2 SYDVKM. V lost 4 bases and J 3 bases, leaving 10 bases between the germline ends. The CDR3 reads CASSSGALYEQYF. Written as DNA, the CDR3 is TGTGCCAGCAGTTCCGGGGCCCTCTACGAGCAGTACTTC.

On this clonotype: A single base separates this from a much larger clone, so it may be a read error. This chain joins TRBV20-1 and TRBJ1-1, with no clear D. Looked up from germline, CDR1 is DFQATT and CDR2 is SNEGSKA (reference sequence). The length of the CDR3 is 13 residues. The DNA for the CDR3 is TGCAGGATTGAGCGGTCTAGAGAGACTGAAGCTTTCTTT. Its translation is CRIERSRETEAFF.

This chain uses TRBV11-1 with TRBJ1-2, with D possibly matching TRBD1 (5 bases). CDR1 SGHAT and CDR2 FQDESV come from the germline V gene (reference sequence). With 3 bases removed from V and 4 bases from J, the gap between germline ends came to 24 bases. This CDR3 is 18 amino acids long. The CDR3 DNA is TGTGCCAGCAGCTTTACCGGGACCAGAGGGAGAATAAGCTATGGCTACACCTTC. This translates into CASSFTGTRGRISYGYTF.

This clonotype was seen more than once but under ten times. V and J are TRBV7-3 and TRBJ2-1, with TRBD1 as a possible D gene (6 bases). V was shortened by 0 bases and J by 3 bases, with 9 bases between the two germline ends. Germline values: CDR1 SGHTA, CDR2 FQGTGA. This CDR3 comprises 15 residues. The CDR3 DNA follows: TGTGCCAGCAGCTTAACCGGGACAAACTACAATGAGCAGTTCTTC. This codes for CASSLTGTNYNEQFF.

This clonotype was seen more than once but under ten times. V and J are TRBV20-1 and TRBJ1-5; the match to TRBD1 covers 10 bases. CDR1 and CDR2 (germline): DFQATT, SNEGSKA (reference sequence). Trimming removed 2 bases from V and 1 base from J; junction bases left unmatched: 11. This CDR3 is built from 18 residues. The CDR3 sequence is CSARPGQGIPPSNQPQHF. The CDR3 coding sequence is TGCAGTGCTAGACCGGGACAGGGGATTCCCCCCAGCAATCAGCCCCAGCATTTT.

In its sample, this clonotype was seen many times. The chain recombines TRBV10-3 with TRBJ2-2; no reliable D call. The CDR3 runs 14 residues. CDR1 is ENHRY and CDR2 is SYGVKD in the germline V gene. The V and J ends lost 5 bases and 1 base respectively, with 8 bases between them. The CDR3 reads CAISPDQNTGELFF. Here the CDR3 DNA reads TGTGCCATCAGTCCAGACCAGAACACCGGGGAGCTGTTTTTT.

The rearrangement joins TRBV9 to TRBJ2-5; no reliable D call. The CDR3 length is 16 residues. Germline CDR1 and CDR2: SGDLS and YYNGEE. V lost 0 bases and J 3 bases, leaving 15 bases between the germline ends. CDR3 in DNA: TGTGCCAGCAGCGTAGGAGAGGAAGCGAGAAAAGAGACCCAGTACTTC. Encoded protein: CASSVGEEARKETQYF.

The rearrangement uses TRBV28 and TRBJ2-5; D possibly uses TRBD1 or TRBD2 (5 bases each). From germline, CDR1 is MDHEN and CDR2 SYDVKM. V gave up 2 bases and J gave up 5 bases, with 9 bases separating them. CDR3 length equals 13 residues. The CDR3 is CASSLRGVETQYF. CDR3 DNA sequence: TGTGCCAGCAGTTTAAGAGGGGTGGAGACCCAGTACTTC.

CDR3 sequence: CASSLEFVGEQYF. As DNA, the CDR3 is TGCGCCAGCAGCTTGGAGTTCGTAGGCGAGCAGTACTTC. V gene TRBV5-1 combines with J gene TRBJ2-7; D gene uncertain. The V gene lost 0 bases and the J gene lost 6 bases, with 10 bases spanning the gap. The CDR3 runs 13 residues. Germline loops: CDR1 SGHRS, CDR2 YFSETQ.

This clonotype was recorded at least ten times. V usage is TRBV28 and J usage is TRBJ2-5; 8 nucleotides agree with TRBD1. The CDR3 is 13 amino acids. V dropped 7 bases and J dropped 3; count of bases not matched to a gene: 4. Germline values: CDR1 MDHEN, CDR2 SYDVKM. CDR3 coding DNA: TGTGCCAGCACCCAGGGGGCGGAAGAGACCCAGTACTTC. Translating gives CASTQGAEETQYF.

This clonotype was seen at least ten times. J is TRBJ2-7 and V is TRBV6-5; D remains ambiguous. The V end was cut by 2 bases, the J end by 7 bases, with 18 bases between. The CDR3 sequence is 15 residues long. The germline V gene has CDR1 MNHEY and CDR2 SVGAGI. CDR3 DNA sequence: TGTGCCAGCAGTTACCTTTGGAACAGCAGAATGGAGCAGTACTTC. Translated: CASSYLWNSRMEQYF.

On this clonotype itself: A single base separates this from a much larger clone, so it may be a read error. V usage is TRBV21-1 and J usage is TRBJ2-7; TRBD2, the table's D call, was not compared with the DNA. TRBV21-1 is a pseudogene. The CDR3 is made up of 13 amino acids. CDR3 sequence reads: CASRFLWGDEQYF. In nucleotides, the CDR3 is TGTGCCAGCCGCTTCCTTTGGGGAGACGAGCAGTACTTC.